The 27 T cell receptor beta chains in this list originate from one sample, sequenced in a study of control samples from healthy donors and cancer patients. Data came from immunoSEQ multiplex PCR; TCRdb stores just in-frame clones and leaves some out. The data hold roughly 130,000 clones, with about 93% observed a single time. The sample consisted of blood. The source is a man aged 18 to 29 in good health.

The CDR3 nucleotides read TGTGCCAGCAGTTCCGGGACAGGGGTCCAAGAGACCCAGTACTTC. Amino acid sequence: CASSSGTGVQETQYF. The chain has TRBV6-2 or TRBV6-3 and TRBJ2-5; 10 bases map to TRBD1. The CDR3 is 15 amino acids. Germline V gene sequence: CDR1 MNHEY, CDR2 SVGEGT. V gave up 4 bases and J gave up 1 base; unmatched junction bases: 3.

Points on this clone: This sample also contains other DNA sequences that code for the same CDR3. The V and J genes are TRBV12-3 or TRBV12-4 and TRBJ1-5; D not certain. The CDR3 extends over 13 amino acids. The V and J ends lost 3 bases and 5 bases respectively, with 8 bases between them. The DNA for the CDR3 is TGTGCCAGCAGTTTGGGCGGGGATCAGCCCCAGCATTTT. It is translated as CASSLGGDQPQHF.

The chain joins TRBV5-6 to TRBJ1-2; D is uncertain. This CDR3 spans 15 amino acids. Trimming stripped 0 bases from V and 4 bases from J, with 13 bases between. Germline V lookup: CDR1 SGHDT, CDR2 YYEEEE. CDR3 loop: CASSLVDLRTYGYTF. In DNA, the CDR3 is TGTGCCAGCAGCTTGGTCGATCTCAGGACCTATGGCTACACCTTC.

The genes are TRBV2 and TRBJ2-2; TRBD1 might be the D (5 bases). The V gene's germline CDR1 is SNHLY and CDR2 FYNNEI. The CDR3 is 14 residues long. The V and J ends lost 8 bases and 0 bases respectively, with 10 bases between them. CDR3 nucleotide sequence: TGTGCCAGCTCCAGGACAACGAACACCGGGGAGCTGTTTTTT. Translation gives CASSRTTNTGELFF.

The chain is built from TRBV18 and TRBJ2-1, with 11 bases identical to TRBD1. Germline values: CDR1 KGHSH, CDR2 LQKENI. The CDR3 spans 15 residues. V was clipped by 3 bases and J by 7 bases; unmatched bases: 5. CDR3 nucleotides: TGTGCCAGCTCACCGGGGGACAGGGGGGATAATGAGCAGTTCTTC. Its protein product is CASSPGDRGDNEQFF. Variable domain in full (rest from reference TRBV18 and TRBJ2-1): NAGVMQNPRHLVRRRGQEARLRCSPMKGHSHVYWYRQLPEEGLKFMVYLQKENIIDESGMPKERFSAEFPKEGPSILRIQQVVRGDSAAYFCASSPGDRGDNEQFFGPGTRLTVL.

This clone was seen a few times. CDR3 nucleotides: TGTGCCAGCAGTCCCGCTCTTGGAGGAGATCAGCCCCAGCATTTT. It translates to CASSPALGGDQPQHF. The chain couples TRBV6-5 to TRBJ1-5; D uncertain. Germline-derived CDR1 and CDR2 are MNHEY and SVGAGI. The CDR3 spans 15 residues. The ends were cut back, 5 bases at V and 5 bases at J, with 16 bases in the middle.

This chain links TRBV19 with TRBJ1-3; 8 nucleotides match TRBD1. The CDR3 has 16 amino acids. Germline V lookup: CDR1 LNHDA, CDR2 SQIVND (reference sequence). The trim removed 3 bases at V and 0 bases at J, leaving 4 bases unmatched. CDR3 protein: CASSIPTGGSGNTIYF. Here the CDR3 DNA reads TGTGCCAGTAGTATCCCCACAGGGGGCTCTGGAAACACCATATATTTT. Complete variable domain (other parts from reference TRBV19 and TRBJ1-3): DGGITQSPKYLFRKEGQNVTLSCEQNLNHDAMYWYRQDPGQGLRLIYYSQIVNDFQKGDIAEGYSVSREKKESFPLTVTSAQKNPTAFYLCASSIPTGGSGNTIYFGEGSWLTVV.

This sequence joins TRBV11-2 and TRBJ2-5; possible D gene TRBD1, 6 bases. This CDR3 is built from 17 residues. From germline, CDR1 is SGHAT and CDR2 FQNNGV. The V gene lost 1 base and the J gene lost 5 bases, with 20 bases spanning the gap. The CDR3 loop is CASSLAPGTREGETQYF. The CDR3 coding sequence is TGTGCCAGCAGCTTAGCCCCCGGGACAAGAGAAGGGGAGACCCAGTACTTC.

The chain recombines TRBV9 with TRBJ2-3, with D perhaps matching TRBD1 (5 bases). The germline V gene encodes CDR1 SGDLS and CDR2 YYNGEE. The CDR3 runs to 15 residues. Deletions cut 0 bases from V and 0 bases from J, with 8 bases between. The CDR3 region has the DNA TGTGCCAGCAGCGTAGCCCCAGGGAGCACAGATACGCAGTATTTT. This encodes CASSVAPGSTDTQYF.

The rearrangement links TRBV7-9 to TRBJ2-7; no clear D. The CDR3 runs 11 residues. Trimming took off 2 bases at V and 5 bases at J, with 4 bases between the two ends. The germline V gene has CDR1 SEHNR and CDR2 FQNEAQ (reference sequence). The CDR3 DNA reads as TGTGCCAGCAGCTTACAGGACGAGCAGTACTTC. Translating it yields CASSLQDEQYF.

The gene calls are TRBV3-1 (or the pseudogene TRBV3-2) and TRBJ2-3, with 10 bases identical to TRBD2. Trimming took 0 bases from V and 6 from J; bases not matched to a gene: 6. The CDR3 runs to 16 residues. Germline V gives CDR1 LGHDT, CDR2 YNNKEL (reference sequence). CDR3 sequence: CASSQELAGSWDTQYF. CDR3 nucleotides: TGTGCCAGCAGCCAAGAACTAGCGGGGAGTTGGGATACGCAGTATTTT.

The DNA of the CDR3 is TGTGCCTGGAGCGAAGGGGACAGGGCCTTCGGTGAGCAGTACTTC. Encoded protein: CAWSEGDRAFGEQYF. The chain recombines TRBV30 with TRBJ2-7, with 9 bases fitting TRBD1. The CDR3 is 15 residues long. The V gene's germline CDR1 is GTSNPN and CDR2 SVGIG (reference sequence). After removal of 3 bases from V and 7 bases from J, the junction contained 13 bases not matched to a gene. Complete variable domain (other parts from reference TRBV30 and TRBJ2-7): SQTIHQWPATLVQPVGSPLSLECTVEGTSNPNLYWYRQAAGRGLQLLFYSVGIGQISSEVPQNLSASRPQDRQFILSSKKLLLSDSGFYLCAWSEGDRAFGEQYFGPGTRLTVT.

The gene calls are TRBV5-4 and TRBJ1-6; D call uncertain. The CDR3 spans 15 residues. V was cut by 0 bases and J by 2 bases, with 6 bases left in between. In germline, CDR1 is SGHNT, CDR2 YYREEE (reference sequence). In DNA form, the CDR3 reads TGTGCCAGCAGCTTGGGCAGTACCTATAATTCACCCCTCCACTTT. Protein sequence: CASSLGSTYNSPLHF.

This clone was observed a few times. The CDR3 DNA reads TGCGCCAGCACGGATAGCACAGATACGCAGTATTTT. Encoded protein: CASTDSTDTQYF. V is TRBV10-1 and J is TRBJ2-3; D remains ambiguous. The ends were cut back, 7 bases at V and 0 bases at J, with 5 bases in the middle. Germline V gene data show CDR1 as WNHNN and CDR2 as SYGVQD (reference sequence). This CDR3 region has 12 residues.

The chain recombines TRBV7-3 with TRBJ2-1; 10 bases fit TRBD2. V shed 0 bases and J 3 bases; nucleotides not matched to a gene: 2. This CDR3 region has 16 residues. The V gene's germline CDR1 is SGHTA and CDR2 FQGTGA. The CDR3 loop is CASSLTASGSYNEQFF. In DNA, the CDR3 is TGTGCCAGCAGCTTAACGGCTAGCGGGAGCTACAATGAGCAGTTCTTC.

The chain links TRBV11-2 to TRBJ2-7; unclear D gene. Trimming shortened V by 5 bases and J by 3 bases, and 26 bases separated the two germline ends. This CDR3 region has 18 residues. Germline V gives CDR1 SGHAT, CDR2 FQNNGV. CDR3 nucleotide sequence: TGTGCCAGCAGCCCCCTAGGGCGGCAGACCGGTATGAACTACGAGCAGTACTTC. Protein product: CASSPLGRQTGMNYEQYF.

This rearrangement joins TRBV5-1 to TRBJ1-6; D is possibly TRBD1 (6 bases). Germline values: CDR1 SGHRS, CDR2 YFSETQ. The CDR3 loop spans 15 amino acids. V was pared by 0 bases and J by 6 bases, with 10 bases between. CDR3 loop: CASSLEGGTNSPLHF. CDR3 DNA: TGCGCCAGCAGCTTGGAGGGGGGCACTAATTCACCCCTCCACTTT.

J is TRBJ2-2 and V is TRBV28, with 7 positions matching TRBD2. This CDR3 comprises 16 residues. The germline gives CDR1 MDHEN, CDR2 SYDVKM. With V trimmed by 0 bases and J by 4 bases, 5 bases remained unmatched. CDR3 amino acids: CASSLWRLAATGELFF. For the CDR3, the DNA is TGTGCCAGCAGTTTATGGCGTCTAGCGGCCACCGGGGAGCTGTTTTTT.

The V and J genes are TRBV2 and TRBJ1-1, with D uncertain. The CDR3 is made up of 13 amino acids. Germline values: CDR1 SNHLY, CDR2 FYNNEI. The V end lost 9 bases, the J end lost 4 bases, and 15 bases lay between the germline ends. In DNA, the CDR3 is TGTGCCAGTGGACGGCAAAGCGGCACTGAAGCTTTCTTT. This translates into CASGRQSGTEAFF. The variable domain in full, completed from reference TRBV2 and TRBJ1-1, reads EPEVTQTPSHQVTQMGQEVILRCVPISNHLYFYWYRQILGQKVEFLVSFYNNEISEKSEIFDDQFSVERPDGSNFTLKIRSTKLEDSAMYFCASGRQSGTEAFFGQGTRLTVV.

The CDR3 loop is CASSQEVKSGRVYTGELFF. CDR3 coding DNA: TGCGCCAGCAGCCAAGAAGTAAAATCGGGCAGGGTGTACACCGGGGAGCTGTTTTTT. The chain combines TRBV4-1 with TRBJ2-2; D might be TRBD1 (5 bases). V was trimmed by 0 bases and J by 3 bases, leaving 20 bases between them. CDR1 MGHRA and CDR2 YSYEKL come from the germline V gene. The CDR3 runs to 19 residues.

The chain combines TRBV7-9 with TRBJ1-2; D call uncertain. This CDR3 is built from 14 residues. Germline-derived CDR1 and CDR2 are SEHNR and FQNEAQ (reference sequence). Between the trimmed V and J ends, which lost 5 bases and 4 bases, there was a span of 14 bases. CDR3 region: CASSPSGLSYGYTF. The CDR3 DNA reads as TGTGCCAGCAGCCCCTCGGGTTTAAGCTATGGCTACACCTTC.

J is TRBJ2-3 and V is TRBV7-3; tentatively, D is TRBD2 (6 bases). Germline values: CDR1 SGHTA, CDR2 FQGTGA. The CDR3 totals 18 residues. Deletions cut 5 bases from V and 2 bases from J, with 23 bases between. CDR3 nucleotide sequence: TGTGCCAGCAGCCCCAGGACGGGCGGGGTCTCCTTCACAGATACGCAGTATTTT. This gives the protein CASSPRTGGVSFTDTQYF.

CDR3 in amino acids: CASSYVGFNSPLHF. The CDR3 DNA follows: TGTGCCAGCAGTTACGTGGGGTTTAATTCACCCCTCCACTTT. The V and J genes are TRBV6-5 and TRBJ1-6; no clear D. This CDR3 contains 14 residues. Trimming cost V 2 bases and J 6 bases, with 8 bases left between them. Germline CDR1 reads MNHEY; CDR2 reads SVGAGI.

The CDR3 loop reads CASSHRDRADTQYF. In DNA, the CDR3 is TGTGCCAGCAGCCACCGGGACAGGGCAGATACGCAGTATTTT. The chain links TRBV7-8 to TRBJ2-3, with TRBD1 matching over 9 bases. In germline, CDR1 is SGHVS, CDR2 FQNEAQ. J gave up 4 bases and V 5 bases, and 4 bases lay outside the gene matches. The CDR3 runs 14 residues. Supplemented by reference TRBV7-8 and TRBJ2-3, the full variable domain reads GAGVSQSPRYKVAKRGQDVALRCDPISGHVSLFWYQQALGQGPEFLTYFQNEAQLDKSGLPSDRFFAERPEGSVSTLKIQRTQQEDSAVYLCASSHRDRADTQYFGPGTRLTVL.

V gene TRBV3-1 (or the pseudogene TRBV3-2) combines with J gene TRBJ1-2; D gene uncertain. Germline V CDR1 and CDR2: LGHDT, YNNKEL (reference sequence). V lost 7 bases to trimming and J lost 4 bases, with 13 bases between them. The CDR3 is made up of 13 amino acids. The DNA of the CDR3 is TGTGCCAGCACCCTAGAGGGCTCCTATGGCTACACCTTC. Translating it yields CASTLEGSYGYTF.

The chain is built from TRBV6-5 and TRBJ2-3; 8 bases line up with TRBD1. J lost 5 bases, V lost 6 bases, and 7 bases had no gene match. The CDR3 is 14 residues long. CDR1 and CDR2 from the germline V gene are MNHEY and SVGAGI. This CDR3 reads CASRKQGAGDTQYF. In DNA, the CDR3 is TGTGCCAGCAGAAAGCAGGGGGCGGGAGATACGCAGTATTTT.

J is TRBJ1-1 and V is TRBV19; the D gene is possibly TRBD1 (6 bases). The germline V gene has CDR1 LNHDA and CDR2 SQIVND (reference sequence). V was pared by 3 bases and J by 8 bases, with 13 bases between. This CDR3 has 13 residues. CDR3 nucleotides: TGTGCCAGTAGTATCTACTCAGGGGCGGAAGCTTTCTTT. Amino acids: CASSIYSGAEAFF.